Each of the 7 T cell receptor beta chains below was sequenced from the same sample in a study of T cells expressing NK-cell markers. TCRdb re-called the 5' RACE reads and gives one entry per CDR3 protein, without DNA. The sample holds approximately 150,000 distinct CDR3 sequences. The source material was blood T cells: a sorted CD56 or NKG2C T cell subset, CD4+ or CD8+ T cells, or bulk PBMC T cells (not recorded which). These receptors came from a woman between 18 and 70 years old in good health.

The chain couples TRBV6-1 to TRBJ1-5. The length of the CDR3 is 17 residues. CDR1 and CDR2 (germline): MNHNS, SASEGT. The CDR3 loop is CASSREGVRSQNQPQHF.

The V call is TRBV7-2, the J call TRBJ2-6. Germline-derived CDR1 and CDR2 are SGHTA and FQGNSA. The CDR3 loop spans 16 amino acids. The CDR3 here is CASSLQGYSGANVLTF. Full variable domain (rest looked up from reference TRBV7-2 and TRBJ2-6): GAGVSQSPSNKVTEKGKDVELRCDPISGHTALYWYRQSLGQGLEFLIYFQGNSAPDKSGLPSDRFSAERTGGSVSTLTIQRTQQEDSAVYLCASSLQGYSGANVLTFGAGSRLTVL.

The chain joins TRBV12-3 or TRBV12-4 to TRBJ1-1. The CDR3 covers 14 residues. CDR3 region: CASSLGTHGREAFF.

This chain links TRBV24-1 with TRBJ2-1; the TCRdb D gene call, TRBD2, has no DNA to confirm it. The germline CDR1 and CDR2 sequences are KGHDR and SFDVKD. CDR3 length equals 18 residues. This CDR3 is CATSDPSGSGRSYNEQFF.

CDR3: CASRSFPGEETQYF. The chain couples TRBV5-1 to TRBJ2-5; absent DNA, TCRdb's TRBD1 call cannot be checked. Germline V gene lookup returns CDR1 SGHRS and CDR2 YFSETQ. The CDR3 sequence is 14 residues long.

This chain joins TRBV18 and TRBJ2-1; the D call from TCRdb, TRBD2, cannot be confirmed without DNA. Germline V gene sequence: CDR1 KGHSH, CDR2 LQKENI. This CDR3 is 13 amino acids long. The CDR3 protein is CASSQRENGEQFF.

The chain combines TRBV6-1 with TRBJ1-5. There are 14 residues in the CDR3. The germline V gene has CDR1 MNHNS and CDR2 SASEGT. The CDR3 spells CASSELGLGQPQHF.